This T cell receptor beta chain came from a study of response to subunit inactivated influenza vaccine. This CDR3 contains 22 residues. Germline V lookup: CDR1 DFQATT, CDR2 SNEGSKA (reference sequence). After removal of 1 base from V and 8 bases from J, the junction contained 32 bases not matched to a gene. TCRdb reanalysed the RT-PCR reads using MiXCR and keeps one entry per CDR3 protein. The sample consists of approximately 730,000 distinct CDR3 sequences, approximately 15% of them appearing once. Concerning this clonotype itself: Its antigen remains unidentified.

Findings and caveats of the study: Authors suggested that a seasonal influenza vaccination recruits few new T cells each time.

This TCR derives from a man between 50 and 59 years old who received an inactivated influenza vaccine. The gene calls are TRBV20-1 and TRBJ2-1; TRBD2 matches 7 bases. The sequencing here drew on PBMCs from blood, taken 14 to 15 days before vaccination. In DNA, the CDR3 is TGCAGTGCTAGAGCGTTCTGGCTAGCGGTCCCCAATGACCACAAGACCAGCGATGAGCAGTTCTTC. Amino acids: CSARAFWLAVPNDHKTSDEQFF.